These T cell receptor beta chains were read from a single sample in a study of persistence of HIV-infected CD4 T cells. The assay was immunoSEQ multiplex PCR, and TCRdb's table has in-frame clones only and misses some. The data show approximately 46,000 clones, with 85% to 90% seen just once and 3.3% held by the top ten. Their antigens are not known. The sample here was CD4+ T cells sorted from PBMCs after roughly 18-hour stimulation, taken from a patient who received antiretroviral therapy. These receptors all come from an adult woman with HIV who was CMV-seropositive. Each CDR3 is given with its conserved first and last residue. D genes are given only for firm matches. Clone size is stated in some rows and not others, as once, few, many or a class when expanded.

d_call	v_call	j_call	clone_size	cdr3_nt	cdr3_aa
.	TRBV5-5	TRBJ2-5	.	TGTGCCAGCAGCACCCGGGCGGGGACCCAGTACTTC	CASSTRAGTQYF
.	TRBV4-1	TRBJ1-1	.	TGCGCCAGCACCCCGGATCGGGGTAGAAACACTGAAGCTTTCTTT	CASTPDRGRNTEAFF
.	TRBV19	TRBJ1-4	.	TGTGCCAGTAGTGTTACAGGTCGCTTGAAGGGAGAAAAACTGTTTTTT	CASSVTGRLKGEKLFF
.	TRBV2	TRBJ1-5	once	TGTGCCAGCAGTGAGGCTTATAGCAATCAGCCCCAGCATTTT	CASSEAYSNQPQHF
.	TRBV15	TRBJ1-1	.	TGTGCCACCAGCAGAGATCCGAGATGGAACACTGAAGCTTTCTTT	CATSRDPRWNTEAFF
.	TRBV7-2	TRBJ1-2	.	TGTGCCAGCAGCTTAGCGCGCACGAACGGCTACACCTTC	CASSLARTNGYTF
.	TRBV10-3	TRBJ1-5	.	TGTGCCATCAGTGAGGATTATAGCAATCAGCCCCAGCATTTT	CAISEDYSNQPQHF
TRBD1	TRBV18	TRBJ1-5	.	TGTGCCAGCTCACCAGGGACAGACTTTACTTACAATCAGCCCCAGCATTTT	CASSPGTDFTYNQPQHF
.	TRBV4-3	TRBJ1-2	.	TGCGCCAGCAGCCAAGATTTTGGAAGGGGGAATGGCTACACCTTC	CASSQDFGRGNGYTF
.	TRBV10-3	TRBJ2-3	.	TGTGCCATCAGTGAGTCCGGTCCCGAAAATACGCAGTATTTT	CAISESGPENTQYF
.	TRBV5-5	TRBJ1-2	.	TGTGCCAGCAGCTTGTCGGGGAATGGCTACACCTTC	CASSLSGNGYTF
TRBD1	TRBV19	TRBJ1-6	.	TGTGCCAGTAGTCCCCGGGACAGGCCGGTCGGTTCACCCCTCCACTTT	CASSPRDRPVGSPLHF
.	TRBV27	TRBJ1-2	.	TGTGCCAGCAGGACAGACCGGAGGGGGGATGGCTATGGCTACACCTTC	CASRTDRRGDGYGYTF
TRBD1	TRBV18	TRBJ1-3	.	TGTGCCAGCTCCCCGGTTGGGACAGTGGAGTTCTCTGGAAACACCATATATTTT	CASSPVGTVEFSGNTIYF
.	TRBV7-3	TRBJ2-1	.	TGTGCCAGCAGCCTCTCGGGACAAAACGTTTACAATGAGCAGTTCTTC	CASSLSGQNVYNEQFF
TRBD1	TRBV20-1	TRBJ1-1	.	TGCAGTGCTAGCCGACAGGGGGGAGCTTTCTTT	CSASRQGGAFF
.	TRBV11-3	TRBJ2-5	.	TGTGCCAGCAGCTCACAGGCCCTGATTTGGGGAGAGACCCAGTACTTC	CASSSQALIWGETQYF
.	TRBV2	TRBJ2-5	.	TGTGCCAGCAGTGGTCCGTCGGGAGAGACCCAGTACTTC	CASSGPSGETQYF